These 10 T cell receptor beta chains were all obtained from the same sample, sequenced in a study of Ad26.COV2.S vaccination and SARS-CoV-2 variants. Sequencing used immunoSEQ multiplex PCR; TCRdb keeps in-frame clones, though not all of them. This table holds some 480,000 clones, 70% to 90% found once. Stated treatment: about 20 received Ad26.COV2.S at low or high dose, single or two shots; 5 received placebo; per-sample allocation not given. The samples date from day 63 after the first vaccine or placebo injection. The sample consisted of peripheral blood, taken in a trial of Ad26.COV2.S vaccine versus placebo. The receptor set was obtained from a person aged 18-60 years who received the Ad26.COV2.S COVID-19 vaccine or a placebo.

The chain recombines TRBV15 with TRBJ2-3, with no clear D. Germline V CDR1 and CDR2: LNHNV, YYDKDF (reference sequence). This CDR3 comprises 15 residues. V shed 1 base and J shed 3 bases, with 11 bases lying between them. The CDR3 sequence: CATSRVGLMTDTQYF. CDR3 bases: TGTGCCACCAGCAGAGTGGGGTTGATGACAGATACGCAGTATTTT. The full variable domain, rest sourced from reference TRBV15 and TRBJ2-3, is DAMVIQNPRYQVTQFGKPVTLSCSQTLNHNVMYWYQQKSSQAPKLLFHYYDKDFNNEADTPDNFQSRRPNTSFCFLDIRSPGLGDTAMYLCATSRVGLMTDTQYFGPGTRLTVL.

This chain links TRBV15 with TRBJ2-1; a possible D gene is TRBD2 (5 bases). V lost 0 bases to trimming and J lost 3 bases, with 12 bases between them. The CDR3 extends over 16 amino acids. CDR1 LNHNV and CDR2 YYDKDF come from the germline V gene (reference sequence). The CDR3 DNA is TGTGCCACCAGCAGAGATGCTAGCCTAATCTACAATGAGCAGTTCTTC. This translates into CATSRDASLIYNEQFF.

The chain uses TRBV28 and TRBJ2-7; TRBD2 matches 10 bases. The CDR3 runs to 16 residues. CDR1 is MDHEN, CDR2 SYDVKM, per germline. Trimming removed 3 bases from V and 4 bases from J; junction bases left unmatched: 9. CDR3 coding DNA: TGTGCCAGCAGTTTTTTTCCTAGCGGGAGACTGTACGAGCAGTACTTC. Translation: CASSFFPSGRLYEQYF.

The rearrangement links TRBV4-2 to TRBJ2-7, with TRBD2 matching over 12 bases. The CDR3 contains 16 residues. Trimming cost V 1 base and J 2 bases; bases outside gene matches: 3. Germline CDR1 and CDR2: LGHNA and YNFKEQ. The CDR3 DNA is TGTGCCAGCAGCCAAGCGGGACTAGCGGGCGCCTACGAGCAGTACTTC. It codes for CASSQAGLAGAYEQYF.

The CDR3 region has the DNA TGTGCCAGCAGTACCGTAGCGGGAGACTACAATGAGCAGTTCTTC. This codes for CASSTVAGDYNEQFF. The gene calls are TRBV6-2 or TRBV6-3 and TRBJ2-1, with 9 bases lining up with TRBD2. Germline CDR1 reads MNHEY; CDR2 reads SVGEGT. The CDR3 consists of 15 residues. Germline trimming cut 5 bases from V and 3 bases from J; bases unmatched to any gene: 5.

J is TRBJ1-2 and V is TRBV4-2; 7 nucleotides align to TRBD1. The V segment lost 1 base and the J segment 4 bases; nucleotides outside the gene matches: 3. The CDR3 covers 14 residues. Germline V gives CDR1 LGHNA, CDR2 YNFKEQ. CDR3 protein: CASSQGTGSYGYTF. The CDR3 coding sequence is TGTGCCAGCAGCCAAGGGACAGGCTCCTATGGCTACACCTTC.

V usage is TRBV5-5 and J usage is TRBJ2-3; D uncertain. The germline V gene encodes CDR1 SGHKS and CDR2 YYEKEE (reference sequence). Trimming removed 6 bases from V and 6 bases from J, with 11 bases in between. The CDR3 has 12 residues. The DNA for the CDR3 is TGTGCCAGCAACCCGGGTACGGATACGCAGTATTTT. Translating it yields CASNPGTDTQYF.

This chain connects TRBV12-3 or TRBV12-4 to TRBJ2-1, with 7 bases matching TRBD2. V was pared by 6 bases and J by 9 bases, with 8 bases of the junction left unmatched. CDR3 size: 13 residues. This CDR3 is CASRAGDWGEQFF. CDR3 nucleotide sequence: TGTGCCAGCAGGGCGGGAGATTGGGGTGAGCAGTTCTTC.

The CDR3 sequence: CASSTSAEQFF. The CDR3, as DNA: TGCGCCAGCAGCACTAGCGCTGAGCAGTTCTTC. The chain couples TRBV10-2 to TRBJ2-1; 7 bases map to TRBD2. Per the germline V gene, CDR1 is WSHSY and CDR2 is SAAADI. The CDR3 totals 11 residues. V dropped 6 bases and J dropped 9; count of bases not matched to a gene: 2.

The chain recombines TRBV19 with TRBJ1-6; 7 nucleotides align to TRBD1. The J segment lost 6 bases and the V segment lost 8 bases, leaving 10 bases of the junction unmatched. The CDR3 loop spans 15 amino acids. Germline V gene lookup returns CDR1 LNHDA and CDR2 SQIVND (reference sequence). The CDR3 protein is CASGRGQEINSPLHF. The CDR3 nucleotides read TGTGCCAGTGGAAGAGGACAGGAGATTAATTCACCCCTCCACTTT.